Detailed here is one T cell receptor beta chain. This entry belongs to a study of T-cell memory formation after mild COVID-19. Study-level background: Clusters of TCRs were largely donor specific.

Employing constant-segment primers, 5'RACE generated TCR alpha and TCR beta cDNA libraries bearing sample barcodes and UMIs. TCRdb re-analysed the 5' RACE reads in MiXCR, keeping a single row per CDR3 protein. The repertoire has hundreds of thousands of distinct CDR3 sequences, about 18% of them found once; the top ten carry about 8.1%. The ends lost 0 bases at V and 2 bases at J; junction bases unmatched: 1. This CDR3 is 14 amino acids long. Germline V gene lookup returns CDR1 KGHSH and CDR2 LQKENI. The sequence was obtained from an adult woman who had mild COVID-19 (a few samples of this study predate the infection). Cell type and time point are not known. The chain recombines TRBV18 with TRBJ2-7; 7 positions agree with TRBD2. The sample taken for sequencing was PBMCs or a T cell subset sorted from them (not recorded which). CDR3 protein: CASSPPGTTYEQYF. The DNA of the CDR3 is TGTGCCAGCTCACCACCCGGGACTACCTACGAGCAGTACTTC.